This T cell receptor (beta chain) was identified during a study of cytomegalovirus exposure and HLA in healthy donors. Germline trimming cut 11 bases from V and 1 base from J; bases unmatched to any gene: 10. This CDR3 comprises 15 residues. CDR1 is MGHDK and CDR2 is SYGVNS in the germline V gene. Generated by immunoSEQ multiplex PCR, the TCRdb table keeps only in-frame clones and is missing some. The data show about 130,000 clones, roughly nine tenths seen once. Worth noting for this clone: Its target is unknown.

The donors were members of the validation cohort comprising over 90 subjects, separate from the approximately 630-subject first cohort. Study findings and constraints: It was found in a later analysis that first-cohort TCR clusters tended to co-occur in the roughly 120 validation repertoires. The classifier, whose performance was assessed in both the original and validation cohorts, reportedly diagnosed cytomegalovirus status with high specificity and sensitivity.

The source is a woman younger than 35 in good health and CMV-seronegative. J is TRBJ2-2 and V is TRBV25-1, with 7 positions matching TRBD2. The sample was PBMCs. This CDR3 reads CASSPGGRNTGELFF. The CDR3 DNA is TGTGCCTCCTCACCCGGGGGGAGGAACACCGGGGAGCTGTTTTTT.